This T cell receptor (beta chain) originates from a study of radiation and T cells in renal cell carcinoma. Time point noted: blood 4 weeks post-SBRT, at nephrectomy. The treatment is: 15 Gy SBRT to primary tumor, nephrectomy 4 weeks later. Clones were read by immunoSEQ multiplex PCR, and TCRdb kept only the in-frame ones, dropping some. The sample yields tens of thousands of clones, 83% seen once. Trimming removed 2 bases from V and 4 bases from J, with 10 bases in between. The germline V gene encodes CDR1 SGHDT and CDR2 YYEEEE. This CDR3 has 14 amino acids. The sequenced sample was blood, obtained from a patient whose treatment included radiotherapy and nephrectomy. The chain links TRBV5-6 to TRBJ1-3; D is perhaps TRBD1 (5 bases). This receptor was identified in a woman aged 60 to 75 with renal cell carcinoma. The CDR3 bases are TGTGCCAGCAGCTTTGTGACAGAAGGAAACACCATATATTTT. It yields the protein CASSFVTEGNTIYF.